The T cell receptor (beta chain) under discussion was sequenced for a study of T-cell reconstitution after alpha-beta-depleted transplantation in children. The CDR3 runs to 16 residues. The germline V gene encodes CDR1 WNHNN and CDR2 SYGVQD (reference sequence). V shed 2 bases and J 0 bases; nucleotides not matched to a gene: 2. Unique molecular identifiers were used in preparing the TCRbeta library. One entry per CDR3 protein, called by TCRdb with MiXCR from the PCR reads. The sample contains 800,000 to 1,000,000 distinct CDR3 sequences, roughly 29% of which appear only once. The clonotype comes from a boy under three years old who had a stem cell transplant for SCID, so the T cells may come from the graft donor. The chain is built from TRBV10-1 and TRBJ2-5; TRBD2 aligns across 11 bases. The sample here was PBMCs, mostly from graft donor cells, taken 360 days after TCRalphabeta/CD19-depleted stem cell transplant. CDR3 nucleotide sequence: TGCGCCAGCAGTGAGCGGGGACTAGCGGACCAAGAGACCCAGTACTTC. Its protein product is CASSERGLADQETQYF.